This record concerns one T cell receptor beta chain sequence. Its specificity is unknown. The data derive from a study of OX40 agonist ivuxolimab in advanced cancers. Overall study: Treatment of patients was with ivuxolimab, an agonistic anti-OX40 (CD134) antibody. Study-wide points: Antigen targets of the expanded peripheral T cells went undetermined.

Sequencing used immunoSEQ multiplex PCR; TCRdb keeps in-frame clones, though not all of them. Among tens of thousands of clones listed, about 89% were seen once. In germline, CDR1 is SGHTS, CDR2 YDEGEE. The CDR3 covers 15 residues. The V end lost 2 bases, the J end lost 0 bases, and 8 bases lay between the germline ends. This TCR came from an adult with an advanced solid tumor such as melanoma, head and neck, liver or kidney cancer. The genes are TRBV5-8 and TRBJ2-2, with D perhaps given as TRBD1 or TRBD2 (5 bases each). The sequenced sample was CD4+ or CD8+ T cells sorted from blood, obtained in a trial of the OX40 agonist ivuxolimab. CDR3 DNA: TGTGCCAGCAGCTTTGGGGACGCGAACACCGGGGAGCTGTTTTTT. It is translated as CASSFGDANTGELFF.